This T cell receptor beta chain was recovered during a study of human T cells and chemical hapten exposure. Study information: Mainly, slight library volume differences in the pool made TCR yields vary.

Regarding time point: patch test 3, about 24 weeks after DPC sensitization. Treatment denoted: therapeutic diphenylcyclopropenone sensitization with weekly scalp DPC. The ends were cut back, 3 bases at V and 5 bases at J, with 15 bases in the middle. The CDR3 spans 15 residues. Germline loops: CDR1 SGHAT, CDR2 FQNNGV. TCRdb processed the RACE reads anew with MiXCR; each CDR3 protein has one entry. Of roughly 100,000 distinct CDR3 sequences listed, less than 45% are singletons. The chain couples TRBV11-2 to TRBJ2-3, with D perhaps being TRBD1 or TRBD2 (5 bases each). The source material was whole blood, sampled in connection with sensitization to the hapten diphenylcyclopropenone (DPC). The receptor was derived from a middle-aged man with alopecia areata. Some clones in this sample may be carry-over from other donors' samples. CDR3 sequence reads: CASSFPGKGRDTQYF. CDR3 sequence (DNA): TGTGCCAGCAGCTTTCCCGGGAAGGGGAGAGATACGCAGTATTTT.